The 5 T cell receptor beta chains below were found in one sample sequenced in a study of blood T cell repertoires in COVID-19. Here immunoSEQ multiplex PCR was the method, and the copy in TCRdb shows in-frame clones only, minus some. The data show fewer than 450,000 clones, around 86% seen once. The sample comprised peripheral blood. Receptors originate from a woman between 45 and 65 years old with COVID-19, enrolled during active disease.

V is TRBV15 and J is TRBJ2-1; D possibly corresponds to TRBD2 (6 bases). Trimming took off 4 bases at V and 0 bases at J, with 10 bases between the two ends. From germline, CDR1 is LNHNV and CDR2 YYDKDF (reference sequence). This CDR3 is 15 amino acids long. The CDR3 loop is CATSNWRASYNEQFF. DNA of the CDR3: TGTGCCACCAGCAATTGGAGGGCCTCCTACAATGAGCAGTTCTTC.

This clone occurred once. This chain links TRBV29-1 with TRBJ1-1; D is unclear. Germline V gene data show CDR1 as SQVTM and CDR2 as ANQGSEA. This CDR3 region has 11 residues. V lost 6 bases and J 6 bases, leaving 11 bases between the germline ends. The CDR3 loop reads CSVPWGAEAFF. CDR3 coding DNA: TGCAGCGTCCCCTGGGGAGCTGAAGCTTTCTTT.

The chain recombines TRBV7-9 with TRBJ1-2; weak D call: TRBD1 (6 bases). V was clipped by 0 bases and J by 6 bases, with 11 bases between them. This CDR3 spans 14 amino acids. Germline V gene lookup returns CDR1 SEHNR and CDR2 FQNEAQ (reference sequence). This CDR3 reads CASSLAAAGDGYTF. CDR3 bases: TGTGCCAGCAGCTTAGCGGCGGCAGGGGATGGCTACACCTTC. The whole variable domain, remainder taken from reference TRBV7-9 and TRBJ1-2, is DTGVSQNPRHKITKRGQNVTFRCDPISEHNRLYWYRQTLGQGPEFLTYFQNEAQLEKSRLLSDRFSAERPKGSFSTLEIQRTEQGDSAMYLCASSLAAAGDGYTFGSGTRLTVV.

The chain joins TRBV30 to TRBJ1-2, with D possibly TRBD1 on 6 matching bases. The germline V gene has CDR1 GTSNPN and CDR2 SVGIG (reference sequence). The CDR3 is 13 residues long. V gave up 0 bases and J gave up 8 bases, with 13 bases separating them. The CDR3 coding sequence is TGTGCCTGGAGTGTAGGACAGATCTTCGGCTACACCTTC. Its protein product is CAWSVGQIFGYTF.

This chain links TRBV4-2 with TRBJ1-2; D is ambiguous. The germline V gene has CDR1 LGHNA and CDR2 YNFKEQ. This CDR3 comprises 16 residues. The V and J ends lost 1 base and 4 bases respectively, with 16 bases between them. CDR3 in amino acids: CASSQVAGQVGYGYTF. CDR3 sequence (DNA): TGTGCCAGCAGCCAAGTGGCAGGTCAAGTTGGCTATGGCTACACCTTC.